This T cell receptor (beta chain) was sequenced for a study of beta chain features in type 1 diabetes. General study points: Insertion counts at VDJ junctions were lower in type 1 diabetes patients, who also showed more deletions there. Within each of all four CD4+ subsets, Type 1 diabetes patients had TCRB CDR3s that were moderately but significantly shorter.

On this clone itself: Its target is not known.

Naive, central memory, regulatory and stem cell-like memory cells within the CD4+ compartment were sorted using CD45RO/CCR7/CD25/CD127/CD95/CD27. Sorted populations were all over 98% pure. V shed 6 bases and J 5 bases; nucleotides not matched to a gene: 6. The germline gives CDR1 MDHEN, CDR2 SYDVKM. This CDR3 is 15 amino acids long. Expressed TCRB transcripts got sequenced, as all isolated RNA was reverse transcribed. Here immunoSEQ multiplex PCR was the method, and the copy in TCRdb shows in-frame clones only, minus some. The table records about 370,000 clones, 8.5% to 10% of them present only once. This TCR came from a man aged 25 to 40 with type 1 diabetes. V is TRBV28 and J is TRBJ2-1; 11 nucleotides align to TRBD2. The sequenced sample consisted of central memory CD4+ T cells from blood. The CDR3 sequence is CASRTSGIGDNEQFF. As DNA, the CDR3 is TGTGCCAGCAGGACTAGCGGGATCGGAGACAATGAGCAGTTCTTC.